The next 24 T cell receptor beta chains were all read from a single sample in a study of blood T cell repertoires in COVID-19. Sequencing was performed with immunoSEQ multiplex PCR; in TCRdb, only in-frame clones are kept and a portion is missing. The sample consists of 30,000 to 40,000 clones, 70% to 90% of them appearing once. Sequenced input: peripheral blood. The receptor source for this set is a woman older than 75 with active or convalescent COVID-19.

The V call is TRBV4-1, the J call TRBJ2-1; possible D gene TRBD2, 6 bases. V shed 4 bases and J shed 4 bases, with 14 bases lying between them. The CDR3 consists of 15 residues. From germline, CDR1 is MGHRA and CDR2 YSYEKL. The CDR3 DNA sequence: TGCGCCAGCAGCCTCGCGGGACTCCCTTACAATGAGCAGTTCTTC. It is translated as CASSLAGLPYNEQFF.

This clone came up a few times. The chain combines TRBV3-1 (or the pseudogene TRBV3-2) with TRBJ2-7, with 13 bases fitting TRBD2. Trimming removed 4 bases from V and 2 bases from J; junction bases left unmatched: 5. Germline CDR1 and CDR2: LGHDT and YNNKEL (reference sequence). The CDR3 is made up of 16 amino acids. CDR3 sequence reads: CASSRGLAGETYEQYF. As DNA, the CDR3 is TGTGCCAGCAGCCGAGGACTAGCGGGAGAGACCTACGAGCAGTACTTC.

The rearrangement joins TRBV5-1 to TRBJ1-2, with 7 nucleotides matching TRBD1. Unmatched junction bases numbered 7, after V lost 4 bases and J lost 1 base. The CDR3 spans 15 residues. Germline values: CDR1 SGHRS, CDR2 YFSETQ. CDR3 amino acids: CASSLPGGDNYGYTF. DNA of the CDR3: TGCGCCAGCAGCCTACCAGGGGGAGATAACTATGGCTACACCTTC.

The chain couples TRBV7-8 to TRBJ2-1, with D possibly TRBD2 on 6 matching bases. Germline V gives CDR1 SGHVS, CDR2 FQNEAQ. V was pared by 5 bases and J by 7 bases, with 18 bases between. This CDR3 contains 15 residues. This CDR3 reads CASSQPGLVENEQFF. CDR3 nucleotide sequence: TGTGCCAGCAGCCAGCCGGGACTCGTTGAGAATGAGCAGTTCTTC.

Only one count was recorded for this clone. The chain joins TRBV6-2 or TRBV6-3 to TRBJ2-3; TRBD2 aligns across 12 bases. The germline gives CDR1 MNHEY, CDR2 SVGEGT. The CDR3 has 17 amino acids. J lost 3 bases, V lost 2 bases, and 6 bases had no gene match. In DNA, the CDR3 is TGTGCCAGCAGTTACCCTCTAGCGGGAGGGCCAACAGATACGCAGTATTTT. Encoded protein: CASSYPLAGGPTDTQYF.

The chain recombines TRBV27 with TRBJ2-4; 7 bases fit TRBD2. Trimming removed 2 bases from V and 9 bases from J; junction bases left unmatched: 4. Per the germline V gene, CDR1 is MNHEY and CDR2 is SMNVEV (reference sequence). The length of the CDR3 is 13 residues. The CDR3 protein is CASSLVREGIQYF. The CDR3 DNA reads TGTGCCAGCAGTTTAGTCAGGGAGGGCATTCAGTACTTC.

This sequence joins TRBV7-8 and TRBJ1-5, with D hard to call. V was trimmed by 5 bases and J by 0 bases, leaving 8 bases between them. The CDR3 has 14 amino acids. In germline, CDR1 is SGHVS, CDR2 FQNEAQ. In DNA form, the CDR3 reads TGTGCCAGCAGCCCACAGTCTAGCAATCAGCCCCAGCATTTT. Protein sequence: CASSPQSSNQPQHF.

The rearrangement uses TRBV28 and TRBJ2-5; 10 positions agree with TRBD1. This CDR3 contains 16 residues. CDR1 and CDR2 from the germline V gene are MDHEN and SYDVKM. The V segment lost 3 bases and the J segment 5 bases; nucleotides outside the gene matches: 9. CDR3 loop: CASSFWTGGRRETQYF. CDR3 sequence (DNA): TGTGCCAGCAGTTTTTGGACAGGGGGACGTCGGGAGACCCAGTACTTC.

The CDR3 spells CASSLLGVSNQPQHF. The CDR3 DNA follows: TGCGCCAGCAGCCTTCTGGGAGTTAGCAATCAGCCCCAGCATTTT. This sequence joins TRBV5-1 and TRBJ1-5; D not certain. The germline V gene has CDR1 SGHRS and CDR2 YFSETQ. V was shortened by 4 bases and J by 0 bases, with 11 bases between the two germline ends. CDR3 length: 15 amino acids.

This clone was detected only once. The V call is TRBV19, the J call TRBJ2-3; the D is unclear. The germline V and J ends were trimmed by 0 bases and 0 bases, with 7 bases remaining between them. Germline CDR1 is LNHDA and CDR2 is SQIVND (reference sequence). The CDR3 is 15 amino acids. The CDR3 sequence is CASSIDQTSTDTQYF. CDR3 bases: TGTGCCAGTAGTATAGATCAGACTAGCACAGATACGCAGTATTTT.

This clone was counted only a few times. The CDR3 reads CASSPVGGGTSVQFF. The CDR3, as DNA: TGTGCCAGCAGCCCAGTAGGAGGCGGGACTAGCGTGCAGTTCTTC. The V gene is TRBV4-2, the J gene TRBJ2-1; TRBD2 aligns across 10 bases. Germline CDR1 is LGHNA and CDR2 is YNFKEQ. The CDR3 is made up of 15 amino acids. The trim removed 4 bases at V and 12 bases at J, leaving 12 bases unmatched.

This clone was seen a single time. CDR3 nucleotides: TGCGCCAGCAGCCGCCCCACAAAAAACACTGAAGCTTTCTTT. Amino acid sequence: CASSRPTKNTEAFF. The chain recombines TRBV5-1 with TRBJ1-1; D ambiguous. The CDR3 runs 14 residues. Trimming cost V 4 bases and J 2 bases, with 12 bases left between them. Germline loops: CDR1 SGHRS, CDR2 YFSETQ.

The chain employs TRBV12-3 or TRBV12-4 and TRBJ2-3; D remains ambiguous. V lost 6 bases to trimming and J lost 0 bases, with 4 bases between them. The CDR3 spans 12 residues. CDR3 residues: CASSTSTDTQYF. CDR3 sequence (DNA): TGTGCCAGCAGCACAAGCACAGATACGCAGTATTTT.

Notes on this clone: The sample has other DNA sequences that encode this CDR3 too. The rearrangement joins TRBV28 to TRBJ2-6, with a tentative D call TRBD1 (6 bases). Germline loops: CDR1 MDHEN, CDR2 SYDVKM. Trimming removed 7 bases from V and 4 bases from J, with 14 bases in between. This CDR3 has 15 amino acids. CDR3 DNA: TGTGCCAGCACCCAAACAGGGTCCGGGGCCAACGTCCTGACTTTC. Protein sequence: CASTQTGSGANVLTF.

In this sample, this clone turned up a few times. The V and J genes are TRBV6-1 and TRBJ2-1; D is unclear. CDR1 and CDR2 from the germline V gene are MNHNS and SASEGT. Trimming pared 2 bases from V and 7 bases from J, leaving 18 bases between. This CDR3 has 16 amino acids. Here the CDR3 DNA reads TGTGCCAGCAGTGAATACGTTCAGGTCGAATGGAATGAGCAGTTCTTC. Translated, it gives CASSEYVQVEWNEQFF.

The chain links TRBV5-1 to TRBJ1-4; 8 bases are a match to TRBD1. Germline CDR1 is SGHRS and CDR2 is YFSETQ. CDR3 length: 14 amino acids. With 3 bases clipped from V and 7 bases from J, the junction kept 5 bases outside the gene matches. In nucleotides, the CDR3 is TGCGCCAGCAGCTCCGGAACAGGGGGTGAAAAACTGTTTTTT. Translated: CASSSGTGGEKLFF.

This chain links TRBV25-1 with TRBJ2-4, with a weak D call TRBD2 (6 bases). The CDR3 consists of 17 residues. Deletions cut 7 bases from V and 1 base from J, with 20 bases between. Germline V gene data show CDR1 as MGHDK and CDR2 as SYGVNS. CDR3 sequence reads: CASIRDGRRRAKNIQYF. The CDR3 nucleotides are TGTGCCAGCATTCGAGACGGGAGACGCCGGGCCAAAAACATTCAGTACTTC.

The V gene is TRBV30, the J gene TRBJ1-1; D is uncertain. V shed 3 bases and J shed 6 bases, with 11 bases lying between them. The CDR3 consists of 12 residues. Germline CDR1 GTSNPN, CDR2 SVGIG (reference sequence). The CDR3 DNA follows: TGTGCCTGGAGCCCCGTGAGGGCTGAAGCTTTCTTT. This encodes CAWSPVRAEAFF.

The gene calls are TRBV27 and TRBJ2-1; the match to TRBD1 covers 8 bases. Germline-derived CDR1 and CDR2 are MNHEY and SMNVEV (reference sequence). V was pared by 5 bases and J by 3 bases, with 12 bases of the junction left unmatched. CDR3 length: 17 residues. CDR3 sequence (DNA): TGTGCCAGCAGTCGACCGACGGGGACAGGTGTCTACAATGAGCAGTTCTTC. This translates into CASSRPTGTGVYNEQFF.

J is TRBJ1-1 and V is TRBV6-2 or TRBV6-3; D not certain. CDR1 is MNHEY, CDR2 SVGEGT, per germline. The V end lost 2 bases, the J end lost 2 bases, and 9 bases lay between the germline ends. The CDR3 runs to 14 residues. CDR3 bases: TGTGCCAGCAGTTACAACGGTGGTAACACTGAAGCTTTCTTT. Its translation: CASSYNGGNTEAFF.

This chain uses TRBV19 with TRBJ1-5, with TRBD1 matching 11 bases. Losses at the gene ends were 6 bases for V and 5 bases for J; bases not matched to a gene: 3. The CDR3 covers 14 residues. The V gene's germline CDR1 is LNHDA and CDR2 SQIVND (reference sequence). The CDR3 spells CASRGQGGHQPQHF. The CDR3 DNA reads TGTGCCAGTAGGGGACAGGGGGGTCATCAGCCCCAGCATTTT.

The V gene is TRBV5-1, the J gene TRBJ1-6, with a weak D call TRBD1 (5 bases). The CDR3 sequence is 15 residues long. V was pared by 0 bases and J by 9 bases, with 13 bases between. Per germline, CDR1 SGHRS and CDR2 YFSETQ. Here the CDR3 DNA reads TGCGCCAGCAGCTTGGAGGAGGGGCGGGCTTCACCCCTCCACTTT. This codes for CASSLEEGRASPLHF.

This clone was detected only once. This chain's CDR3 is CASSIKQVNTGELFF. The CDR3 DNA is TGTGCCAGCAGCATAAAACAGGTGAACACCGGGGAGCTGTTTTTT. This chain connects TRBV5-4 to TRBJ2-2; tentatively, D is TRBD1 (5 bases). This CDR3 has 15 amino acids. Trimming removed 4 bases from V and 1 base from J, with 11 bases in between. Germline V gives CDR1 SGHNT, CDR2 YYREEE (reference sequence).

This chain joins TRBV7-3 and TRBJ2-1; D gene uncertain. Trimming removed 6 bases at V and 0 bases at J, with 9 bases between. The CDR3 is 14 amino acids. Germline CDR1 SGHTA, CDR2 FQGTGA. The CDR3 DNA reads TGTGCCAGCAGTTCATCCGGCTCCTACAATGAGCAGTTCTTC. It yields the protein CASSSSGSYNEQFF.